The clone carrying this T cell receptor (beta chain) has a handful of counts. Antigen unknown. Additional DNA sequences in this sample encode the identical CDR3. This specimen belongs to a study of CD8+ T cells in alopecia areata. Study-level results: Normal skin's resident alphabeta T cells are also sequenced in scalp samples.

The CD4+ cells of five biomarker-study patients went through sorting. This sorting yielded CD25+CD127- cells. Individuals with alopecia areata gave both lesional scalp punch biopsies and peripheral blood for collection. It was from PBMCs that CD4+ and CD8+ T cells were sorted. Germline loops: CDR1 MDHEN, CDR2 SYDVKM. The CDR3 consists of 14 residues. The V end was cut by 3 bases, the J end by 0 bases, with 9 bases between. Investigators isolated RNA and reverse transcribed it into cDNA to act as the sequencing template. Only in-frame clones appear in the TCRdb table, and some are missing; sequencing was by immunoSEQ multiplex PCR. The sample holds just over 20,000 clones, around 67% seen once.

Sequencing used CD4+ Tregs sorted from blood. This chain uses TRBV28 with TRBJ2-7; D is possibly TRBD2 (6 bases). The receptor was derived from a human donor with alopecia areata. The CDR3 loop reads CASSLGGSSYEQYF. The CDR3 DNA follows: TGTGCCAGCAGTTTGGGGGGATCCTCCTACGAGCAGTACTTC.